Listed below are T cell receptor beta chains from one sample, sequenced in a study of blood T cell repertoires in COVID-19. Sequencing used immunoSEQ multiplex PCR; TCRdb keeps in-frame clones, though not all of them. The data show roughly 30,000 clones, over 75% seen once. What was sequenced was peripheral blood. These receptors all stem from a woman aged 55-69 years with acute or convalescent COVID-19. The CDR3 runs from the conserved cysteine through the conserved F or W. D genes are given only for firm matches. Some rows mark clone size as missing; the rest say once, few, many or name a class of expanded clone.

TRBJ2-5	TRBV19	-	TRBD2	TGTGCCAGTAAACCGGGACTAGCGAAACAAGAGACCCAGTACTTC	CASKPGLAKQETQYF
TRBJ1-2	TRBV29-1	-	-	TGCAGCGTCACCGAGGGAGCGACCAGTAACTATGGCTACACCTTC	CSVTEGATSNYGYTF
TRBJ1-3	TRBV4-1	-	-	TGCGCCAGCAGCCAAGAACTGTTACTCTCTGGAAACACCATATATTTT	CASSQELLLSGNTIYF
TRBJ2-1	TRBV7-2	few	TRBD1	TGTGCCAGCAGCCCTAACAGGGGGACCTACAATGAGCAGTTCTTC	CASSPNRGTYNEQFF
TRBJ2-7	TRBV2	-	-	TGTGCCAGCAGTGCTTCCCCGGGGATGGGTTACGAGCAGTACTTC	CASSASPGMGYEQYF
TRBJ2-3	TRBV6-4	-	TRBD1	TGTGCCAGCAGTCCAACAGGGGGCACAGATACGCAGTATTTT	CASSPTGGTDTQYF
TRBJ2-3	TRBV9	-	-	TGTGCCAGCAGTGACCAGCGGGATACGCAGTATTTT	CASSDQRDTQYF
TRBJ1-3	TRBV13	few	TRBD1	TGTGCCAGCAGCTTACAGGGACAGGGTAGAAACACCATATATTTT	CASSLQGQGRNTIYF
TRBJ2-5	TRBV7-2	-	-	TGTGCCAGCAGCGGACGACATCAGGGAAAGACCCAGTACTTC	CASSGRHQGKTQYF
TRBJ2-2	TRBV6-5	-	-	TGTGCCAGCAATACGGGTACCGGGGAGCTGTTTTTT	CASNTGTGELFF
TRBJ2-3	TRBV11-3	-	TRBD2	TGTGCCAGCAGCTTAACGGCGCTAGCGGGTGGGGATACGCAGTATTTT	CASSLTALAGGDTQYF
TRBJ2-3	TRBV9	-	TRBD2	TGTGCCAGCAGCGTGAGAGCGGGGGGGGTCAGCACAGATACGCAGTATTTT	CASSVRAGGVSTDTQYF
TRBJ2-3	TRBV5-1	-	TRBD2	TGCGCCAGCAGCCCCAGACCACTAGCGGGGGGTACTAGCACAGATACGCAGTATTTT	CASSPRPLAGGTSTDTQYF
TRBJ2-3	TRBV19	-	-	TGTGCCAGTAGTATGTGGGGCCTCACAGATACGCAGTATTTT	CASSMWGLTDTQYF